This T cell receptor beta chain derives from a study of response to subunit inactivated influenza vaccine. From the RT-PCR reads, TCRdb called clonotypes with MiXCR, one entry per CDR3 protein. The data hold 450,000 to 700,000 distinct CDR3 sequences, with less than 15% observed a single time. Germline V CDR1 and CDR2: DFQATT, SNEGSKA (reference sequence). There are 15 residues in the CDR3. With V trimmed by 4 bases and J by 9 bases, 9 bases remained unmatched. The receptor comes from a man aged 50 to 60 who received an inactivated influenza vaccine. The rearrangement uses TRBV20-1 and TRBJ2-1; 13 nucleotides match TRBD2. The source material was PBMCs from blood, sampled about 12 days after vaccination. CDR3 nucleotides: TGCAGTGCTATCGGACTAGCGGGAGTTTCTGGTGAGCAGTTCTTC. Its protein product is CSAIGLAGVSGEQFF.